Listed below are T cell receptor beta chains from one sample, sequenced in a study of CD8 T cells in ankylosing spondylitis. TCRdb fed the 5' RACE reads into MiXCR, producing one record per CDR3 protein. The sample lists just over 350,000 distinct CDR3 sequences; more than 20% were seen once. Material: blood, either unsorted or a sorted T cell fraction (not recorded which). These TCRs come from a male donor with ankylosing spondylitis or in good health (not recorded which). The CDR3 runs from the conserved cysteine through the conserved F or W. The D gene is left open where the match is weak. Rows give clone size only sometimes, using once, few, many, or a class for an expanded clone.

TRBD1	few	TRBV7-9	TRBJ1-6	TGTGCCAGCAGCCTCGTGGGACAGGGGCTGACCCTCCACTTT	CASSLVGQGLTLHF
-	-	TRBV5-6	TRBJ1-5	TGTGCCAGCAGCCCGTCCGGGACGGATCTTTATAGCAATCAGCCCCAGCATTTT	CASSPSGTDLYSNQPQHF
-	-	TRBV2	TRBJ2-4	TGTGCCAGCAGCCCGGAACGCGTCAAAAACATTCAGTACTTC	CASSPERVKNIQYF
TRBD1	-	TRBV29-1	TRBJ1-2	TGCAGCGTACGGACAGGGAAGGGCGGCTACACCTTC	CSVRTGKGGYTF
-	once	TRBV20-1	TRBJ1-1	TGCAGTGCGCCCCCGATAGGGTTGAACACTGAAGCTTTCTTT	CSAPPIGLNTEAFF
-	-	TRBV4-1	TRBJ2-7	TGCGCCAGCAGCCAAGATATAGTCCAGGCCGCCTACGAGCAGTACTTC	CASSQDIVQAAYEQYF
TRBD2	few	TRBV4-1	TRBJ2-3	TGCGCCAGCAGCCAACTAGCGGGGGGGCCGACCAGCACAGATACGCAGTATTTT	CASSQLAGGPTSTDTQYF
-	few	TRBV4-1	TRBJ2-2	TGCGCCAGCAGCCAATGGGCAGGGGATAACACCGGGGAGCTGTTTTTT	CASSQWAGDNTGELFF
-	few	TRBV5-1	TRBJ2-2	TGCGCCAGCAGCTCTGTCCCCCCTACTCTGCTGAACACCGGGGAGCTGTTTTTT	CASSSVPPTLLNTGELFF
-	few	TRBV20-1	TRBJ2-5	TGCAGTGCCCCGGGGGGCCCGGAAGAGACCCAGTACTTC	CSAPGGPEETQYF
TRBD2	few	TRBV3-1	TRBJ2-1	TGTGCCAGCAGCCAAGATATCGCGGGGGGGCCCTATGAGCAGTTCTTC	CASSQDIAGGPYEQFF
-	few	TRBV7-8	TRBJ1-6	TGTGCCAGCAGCCGGGAACGGGGGATCTATAATTCACCCCTCCACTTT	CASSRERGIYNSPLHF
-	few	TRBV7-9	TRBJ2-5	TGTGCCAGCAGCTTGCCGGTAGCGGCAGTGGAGACCCAGTACTTC	CASSLPVAAVETQYF
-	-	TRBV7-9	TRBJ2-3	TGTGCCAGCAGCTTACCCGGGGCAGACTTTTACACAGATACGCAGTATTTT	CASSLPGADFYTDTQYF
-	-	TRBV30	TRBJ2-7	TGTGCCTGGACTGGAGGGAACTCCTACGAGCAGTACTTC	CAWTGGNSYEQYF
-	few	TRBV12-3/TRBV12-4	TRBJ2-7	TGTGCCAGCAGTGTTGGGCGGGGCACCTACGAGCAGTACTTC	CASSVGRGTYEQYF
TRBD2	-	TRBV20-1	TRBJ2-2	TGCAGTGCTAGATCGACTAGCGGGGAAAACACCGGGGAGCTGTTTTTT	CSARSTSGENTGELFF